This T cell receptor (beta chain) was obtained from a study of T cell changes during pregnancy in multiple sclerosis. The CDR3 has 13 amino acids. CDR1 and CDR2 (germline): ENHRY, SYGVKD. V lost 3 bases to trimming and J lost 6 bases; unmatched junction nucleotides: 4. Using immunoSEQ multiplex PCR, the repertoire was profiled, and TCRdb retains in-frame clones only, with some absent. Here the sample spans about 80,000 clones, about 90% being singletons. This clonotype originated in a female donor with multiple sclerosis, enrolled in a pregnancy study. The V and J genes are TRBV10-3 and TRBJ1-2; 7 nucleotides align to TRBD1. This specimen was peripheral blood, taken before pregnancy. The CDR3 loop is CAISDFDRDGYTF. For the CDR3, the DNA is TGTGCCATCAGTGACTTTGACAGGGATGGCTACACCTTC.